The rows below give T cell receptor beta chains drawn from one sample of a study of T cell responses to AZD1222 COVID-19 vaccine. The repertoire was sequenced with immunoSEQ multiplex PCR; TCRdb's copy has only in-frame clones and lacks some. Counted here are tens of thousands of clones, over 65% occurring once; the ten biggest clones make up roughly 6.6%. The sample was peripheral blood, taken on day 0 of AZD1222 vaccination. The receptor source for this set is an adult in good health. The CDR3 runs from the conserved cysteine through the conserved F or W. The order of the fields is V gene, clone size, D gene, J gene, CDR3 protein, CDR3 DNA. The D gene is left open where the match is weak. Not every row has a clone size; where given, it reads once, few, many or a size class.

>TRBV28|NA|NA|TRBJ2-7
CASSPLSYEQYF
TGTGCCAGCAGTCCCCTCTCCTACGAGCAGTACTTC
>TRBV6-5|NA|NA|TRBJ2-7
CASITGRDPYEQYF
TGTGCCAGCATCACGGGCAGGGACCCCTACGAGCAGTACTTC
>TRBV20-1|NA|TRBD2|TRBJ2-5
CSASLGLAQETQYF
TGCAGTGCTAGTTTGGGACTAGCGCAAGAGACCCAGTACTTC
>TRBV4-2|NA|TRBD1|TRBJ1-1
CASSRGQGANTEAFF
TGTGCCAGCAGCCGGGGACAGGGGGCAAACACTGAAGCTTTCTTT
>TRBV7-2|NA|NA|TRBJ2-5
CASSPTETGRETQYF
TGTGCCAGCAGCCCGACAGAGACAGGGAGGGAGACCCAGTACTTC
>TRBV29-1|NA|NA|TRBJ2-1
CSTRAASYNEQFF
TGCAGCACTCGAGCAGCGTCCTACAATGAGCAGTTCTTC
>TRBV5-5|NA|NA|TRBJ1-2
CASSPPEGYGYGYTF
TGTGCCAGCAGCCCTCCCGAGGGCTACGGCTATGGCTACACCTTC
>TRBV30|NA|NA|TRBJ2-1
CAWSLNYNEQFF
TGTGCCTGGAGCCTGAACTACAATGAGCAGTTCTTC
>TRBV6-2/TRBV6-3|NA|NA|TRBJ1-3
CASSYSGGNTIYF
TGTGCCAGCAGTTATTCAGGGGGAAACACCATATATTTT
>TRBV6-5|NA|NA|TRBJ1-6
CASSYGAGGNNSPLHF
TGTGCCAGCAGTTACGGGGCGGGGGGAAATAATTCACCCCTCCACTTT
>TRBV7-2|NA|NA|TRBJ1-2
CASSLQVYNYGYTF
TGTGCCAGCAGCCTACAGGTTTATAACTATGGCTACACCTTC
>TRBV10-3|NA|NA|TRBJ2-6
CAISEQGPSGANVLTF
TGTGCCATCAGTGAGCAGGGTCCCTCTGGGGCCAACGTCCTGACTTTC
>TRBV6-6|NA|NA|TRBJ1-2
CASSYPGRSMGYTF
TGTGCCAGCAGTTACCCGGGACGGTCTATGGGCTACACCTTC
>TRBV18|NA|NA|TRBJ2-5
CASSPKTAQETQYF
TGTGCCAGCTCACCAAAGACAGCTCAAGAGACCCAGTACTTC
>TRBV28|NA|TRBD1|TRBJ2-5
CASSLKFGDRVLETQYF
TGTGCCAGCAGTTTAAAATTTGGGGACAGGGTTTTAGAGACCCAGTACTTC
>TRBV5-4|NA|TRBD1|TRBJ1-6
CASSSWDRGLGSNNSPLHF
TGTGCCAGCAGCTCTTGGGACAGGGGGCTGGGGTCCAATAATTCACCCCTCCACTTT
>TRBV27|few|NA|TRBJ2-3
CASSTNRETATQYF
TGTGCCAGCAGCACAAACAGGGAGACGGCTACGCAGTATTTT
>TRBV11-2|NA|NA|TRBJ2-1
CASSARDGNYNEQFF
TGTGCCAGCAGCGCACGGGACGGGAACTACAATGAGCAGTTCTTC
>TRBV19|NA|TRBD1|TRBJ1-5
CASTGTGGQPQHF
TGTGCCAGTACCGGGACAGGGGGTCAGCCCCAGCATTTT
>TRBV6-2/TRBV6-3|NA|NA|TRBJ2-7
CASSHFYEQYF
TGTGCCAGCAGTCACTTCTACGAGCAGTACTTC
>TRBV9|NA|NA|TRBJ1-2
CASSPDRNYGYTF
TGTGCCAGCAGCCCGGACAGAAACTATGGCTACACCTTC
>TRBV28|NA|NA|TRBJ1-5
CASIGGDGPQHF
TGTGCCAGCATCGGAGGGGACGGTCCCCAGCATTTT
>TRBV7-8|NA|NA|TRBJ1-1
CASSLATGTGTEAFF
TGTGCCAGCAGCTTAGCGACGGGAACGGGGACTGAAGCTTTCTTT
>TRBV28|NA|NA|TRBJ2-7
CASSSNYEQYF
TGTGCCAGCAGCTCTAACTACGAGCAGTACTTC
>TRBV6-5|NA|TRBD2|TRBJ2-3
CASTWAGGSTDTQYF
TGTGCCAGCACTTGGGCGGGGGGTTCCACAGATACGCAGTATTTT
>TRBV28|NA|NA|TRBJ1-5
CASKRGIGQPQHF
TGTGCCAGCAAGAGGGGGATCGGCCAGCCCCAGCATTTT
>TRBV10-3|NA|NA|TRBJ1-3
CAISELNNSGNTIYF
TGTGCCATCAGTGAGTTGAACAACTCTGGAAACACCATATATTTT
>TRBV20-1|NA|NA|TRBJ1-1
CSASEGNTEAFF
TGCAGTGCTAGTGAGGGGAACACTGAAGCTTTCTTT
>TRBV2|NA|NA|TRBJ2-1
CASREQSYNEQFF
TGTGCCAGCAGAGAACAGTCCTACAATGAGCAGTTCTTC
>TRBV5-4|NA|NA|TRBJ1-5
CASSLGGGTSNQPQHF
TGTGCCAGCAGCTTAGGTGGGGGGACTAGCAATCAGCCCCAGCATTTT
>TRBV7-9|NA|NA|TRBJ1-1
CASSSNVAGLAFF
TGTGCCAGCAGCTCCAATGTGGCAGGGCTAGCTTTCTTT
>TRBV19|NA|TRBD1|TRBJ1-2
CASTNLGTGLSGYTF
TGTGCCAGTACCAACCTAGGGACAGGGTTGAGCGGCTACACCTTC
>TRBV28|NA|NA|TRBJ1-5
CASSFEDRPQHF
TGTGCCAGCAGTTTTGAAGACCGACCCCAGCATTTT
>TRBV10-3|few|TRBD1|TRBJ2-1
CAISDDRASYNEQFF
TGTGCCATCAGTGATGACAGGGCCAGCTACAATGAGCAGTTCTTC
>TRBV5-1|NA|NA|TRBJ1-1
CASSKDRPNTEAFF
TGCGCCAGCAGCAAGGACCGTCCGAACACTGAAGCTTTCTTT
>TRBV5-1|once|NA|TRBJ2-2
CASSWGTGELFF
TGCGCCAGCAGCTGGGGGACCGGGGAGCTGTTTTTT
>TRBV15|few|TRBD2|TRBJ2-1
CATTKGKGGPSYNEQFF
TGTGCCACCACCAAAGGAAAGGGAGGGCCTTCCTACAATGAGCAGTTCTTC
>TRBV10-3|once|NA|TRBJ2-2
CAIGFPGVANTGELFF
TGTGCCATCGGATTCCCGGGGGTCGCGAACACCGGGGAGCTGTTTTTT
>TRBV10-3|NA|NA|TRBJ1-4
CAISDEAGEKLFF
TGTGCCATCAGTGACGAAGCTGGGGAAAAACTGTTTTTT
>TRBV5-1|NA|NA|TRBJ2-7
CASSLGTGYEQYF
TGCGCCAGCAGCTTGGGGACGGGCTACGAGCAGTACTTC
>TRBV6-5|NA|NA|TRBJ2-1
CASSSGAGKNEQFF
TGTGCCAGCAGTTCAGGGGCTGGGAAGAATGAGCAGTTCTTC
>TRBV18|NA|TRBD1|TRBJ2-1
CASSPNAGQGNYNEQFF
TGTGCCAGCTCACCTAACGCCGGACAGGGAAACTACAATGAGCAGTTCTTC
>TRBV7-2|NA|NA|TRBJ2-5
CASSPMVVETQYF
TGTGCCAGCAGCCCTATGGTGGTAGAGACCCAGTACTTC
>TRBV28|NA|NA|TRBJ2-6
CASSSTAGANVLTF
TGTGCCAGCAGTTCCACTGCTGGGGCCAACGTCCTGACTTTC
>TRBV10-3|NA|TRBD1|TRBJ1-6
CAITSDRAYSPLHF
TGTGCCATCACCTCGGACAGGGCGTATTCACCCCTCCACTTT
>TRBV28|NA|TRBD1|TRBJ1-2
CASSSPFGDRDYGYTF
TGTGCCAGCAGTTCGCCCTTTGGGGACAGGGACTATGGCTACACCTTC